This T cell receptor beta chain was sequenced in a study of blood T cell repertoires in COVID-19. In the study overall: The origin of the acute and convalescent COVID-19 samples was the United States, Italy and Spain. PBMCs, B-cell-depleted T cells, or T cells provided the cDNA or gDNA that made up the material.

In the study's own analysis: How many nucleated cells were present was estimated from reference gene primer amplification. Method: immunoSEQ multiplex PCR; TCRdb's copy keeps in-frame clones and lacks some. Clone size and the V and J calls come from that table; the DNA yielded D and trimming. The repertoire holds about 47,000 clones, roughly 88% seen once, with 10% to 15% in the top ten. V shed 8 bases and J 5 bases; nucleotides not matched to a gene: 8. The CDR3 consists of 12 residues. The germline CDR1 and CDR2 sequences are SQVTM and ANQGSEA. Material: peripheral blood. The receptor was derived from a human donor with active COVID-19. The donor label of this sample is uncertain. V usage is TRBV29-1 and J usage is TRBJ2-5; 7 nucleotides align to TRBD1. DNA of the CDR3: TGCAGCATTCGGACAGGAGCGGAGACCCAGTACTTC. This gives the protein CSIRTGAETQYF.